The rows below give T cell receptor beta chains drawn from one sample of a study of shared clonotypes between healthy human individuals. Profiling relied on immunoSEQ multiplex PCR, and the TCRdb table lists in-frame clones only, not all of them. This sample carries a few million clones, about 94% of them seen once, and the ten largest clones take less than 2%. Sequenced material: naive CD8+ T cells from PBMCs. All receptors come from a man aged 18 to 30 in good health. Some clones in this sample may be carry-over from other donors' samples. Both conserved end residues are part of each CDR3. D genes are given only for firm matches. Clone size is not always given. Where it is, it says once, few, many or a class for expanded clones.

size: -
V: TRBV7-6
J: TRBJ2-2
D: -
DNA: TGTGCCAGCAGCCAGGGACTTAACACCGGGGAGCTGTTTTTT
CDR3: CASSQGLNTGELFF

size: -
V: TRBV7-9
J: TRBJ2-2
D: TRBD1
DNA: TGTGCCAGCAGCTCACCTAAGACAGGGCCCGGGGAGCTGTTTTTT
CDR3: CASSSPKTGPGELFF

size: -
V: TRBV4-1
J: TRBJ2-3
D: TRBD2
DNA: TGCGCCAGCAGCCCCCCCTTTCTAGCGGGAGGAAGCACAGATACGCAGTATTTT
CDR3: CASSPPFLAGGSTDTQYF

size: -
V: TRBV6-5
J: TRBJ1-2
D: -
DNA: TGTGCCAGCAGTCCTCCGGGACAATACTATGGCTACACCTTC
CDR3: CASSPPGQYYGYTF

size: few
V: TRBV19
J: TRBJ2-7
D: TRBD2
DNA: TGTGCCAGTACCGCGACTAGCTCCGCCTACGAGCAGTACTTC
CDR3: CASTATSSAYEQYF

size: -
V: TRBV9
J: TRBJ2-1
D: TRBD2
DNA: TGTGCCAGCAGCGGAAGGACTAGCGGTTACGATGAGCAGTTCTTC
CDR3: CASSGRTSGYDEQFF

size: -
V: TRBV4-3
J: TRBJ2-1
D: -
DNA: TGCGCCAGCAGCCACTTGTCGGGAGATGAGCAGTTCTTC
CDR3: CASSHLSGDEQFF

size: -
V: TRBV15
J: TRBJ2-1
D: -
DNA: TGTGCCACCAGCACCGGGCGGGGTACCTACAATGAGCAGTTCTTC
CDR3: CATSTGRGTYNEQFF

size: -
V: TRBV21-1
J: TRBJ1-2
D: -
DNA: TGTGCCAGCAGCAAATGGTTCAGGGTTGGGGGTTATGGCTACACCTTC
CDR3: CASSKWFRVGGYGYTF

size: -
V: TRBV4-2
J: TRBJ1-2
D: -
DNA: TGTGCCACCCTCGGTACAGGGACGAAGGGCTACACCTTC
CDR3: CATLGTGTKGYTF

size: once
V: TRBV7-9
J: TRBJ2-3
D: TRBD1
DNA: TGTGCCAGCAGCCCCGAGGACAGGGTGGCAGATACGCAGTATTTT
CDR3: CASSPEDRVADTQYF

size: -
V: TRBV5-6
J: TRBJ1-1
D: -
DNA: TGTGCCAGCAGCTTGAGGTCGGCGGGGCGAGCTTTCTTT
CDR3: CASSLRSAGRAFF

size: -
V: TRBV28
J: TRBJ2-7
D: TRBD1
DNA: TGTGCCAGCAGTCCCCTGACAGGGAGCTCCTACGAGCAGTACTTC
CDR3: CASSPLTGSSYEQYF

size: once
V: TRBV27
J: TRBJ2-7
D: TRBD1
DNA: TGTGCCAGCGCCCTAGAACAGGGGACCTCCTACGAGCAGTACTTC
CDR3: CASALEQGTSYEQYF

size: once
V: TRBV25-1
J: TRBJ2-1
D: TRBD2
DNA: TGTGCCAGCAGTGCCTTTCGGGAGGCCGAGCCCCCTGAGCAGTTCTTC
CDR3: CASSAFREAEPPEQFF

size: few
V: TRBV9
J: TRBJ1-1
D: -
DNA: TGTGCCAGCAGCGTAGGGGTCCGTGTCACTGAAGCTTTCTTT
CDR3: CASSVGVRVTEAFF

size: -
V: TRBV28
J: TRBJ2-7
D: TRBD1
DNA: TGTGCCAGCAGCCGCACCAGGGGGCGCCAGTACGAGCAGTACTTC
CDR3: CASSRTRGRQYEQYF

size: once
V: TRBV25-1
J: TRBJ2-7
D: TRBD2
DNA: TGTGCCAGCAGTCTAGCGGGAGGGCTTAATAGCGAGCAGTACTTC
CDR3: CASSLAGGLNSEQYF

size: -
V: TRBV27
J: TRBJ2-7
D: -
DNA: TGTGCCAGCAGTTTAATAAAAGTCCCCGGCCCGGAAGAGCAGTACTTC
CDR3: CASSLIKVPGPEEQYF

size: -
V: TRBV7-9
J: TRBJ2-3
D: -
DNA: TGTGCCAGCAGCTTAGTAGCAGATACGCAGTATTTT
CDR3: CASSLVADTQYF

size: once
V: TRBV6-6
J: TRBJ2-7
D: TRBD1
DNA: TGTGCCAGCAGTTACAACGAATTGACAGGGCCCGAGCAGTACTTC
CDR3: CASSYNELTGPEQYF

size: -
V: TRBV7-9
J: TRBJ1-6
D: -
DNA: TGTGCCAGCAGCTCTGGACCCGTCGGTTCACCCCTCCACTTT
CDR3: CASSSGPVGSPLHF

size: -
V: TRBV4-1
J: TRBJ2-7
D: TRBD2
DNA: TGCGCCAGCAGCAGCAGCGGGAGATCCTACGAGCAGTACTTC
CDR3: CASSSSGRSYEQYF

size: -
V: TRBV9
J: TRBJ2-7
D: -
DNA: TGTGCCAGCAGCGTAGGGGACGGTGATTACGAGCAGTACTTC
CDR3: CASSVGDGDYEQYF

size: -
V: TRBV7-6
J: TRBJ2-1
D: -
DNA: TGTGCCAGCAGCCCCCGACTTGACAATGAGCAGTTCTTC
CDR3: CASSPRLDNEQFF

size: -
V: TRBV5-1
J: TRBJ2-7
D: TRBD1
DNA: TGCGCCAGCAGCTTGGGCCGGGACAGCACCTCCTACGAGCAGTACTTC
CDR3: CASSLGRDSTSYEQYF

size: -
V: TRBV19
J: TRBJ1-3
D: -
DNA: TGTGCCAGTAGTATGCAGAGCTCTGGAAACACCATATATTTT
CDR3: CASSMQSSGNTIYF

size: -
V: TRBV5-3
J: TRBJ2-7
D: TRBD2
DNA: TGTGCCAGAAGCTTGGCAGGGACTAGCGCGTCCTACGAGCAGTACTTC
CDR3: CARSLAGTSASYEQYF

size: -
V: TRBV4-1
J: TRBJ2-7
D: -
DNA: TGCGCCAGCAGCCAGGGGACAGAACTAGCGGTCAACGAGCAGTACTTC
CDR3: CASSQGTELAVNEQYF

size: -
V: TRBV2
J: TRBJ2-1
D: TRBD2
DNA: TGTGCCAGCACGGGACTAGCGGGAGTGGGTTACAATGAGCAGTTCTTC
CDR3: CASTGLAGVGYNEQFF

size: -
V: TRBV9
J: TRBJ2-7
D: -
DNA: TGTGCCAGCAGCGTAGGAGGGTCCCCCTACGAGCAGTACTTC
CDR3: CASSVGGSPYEQYF

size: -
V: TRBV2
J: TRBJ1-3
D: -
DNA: TGTGCCAGCAGTGAAACGGGAAACACCATATATTTT
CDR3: CASSETGNTIYF

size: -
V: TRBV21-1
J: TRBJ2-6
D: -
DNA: TGTGCCAGCAGCAACACACAGTGGTCAGGGGCCAACGTCCTGACTTTC
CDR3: CASSNTQWSGANVLTF

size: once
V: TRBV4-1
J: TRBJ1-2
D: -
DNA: TGCGCCAGCAGCCAAGGACCCGGGCCCTCGGGCTATGGCTACACCTTC
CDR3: CASSQGPGPSGYGYTF

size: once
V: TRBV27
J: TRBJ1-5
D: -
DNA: TGTGCCAGCAGTTTTAGAGGGGCTCAGCCCCAGCATTTT
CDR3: CASSFRGAQPQHF